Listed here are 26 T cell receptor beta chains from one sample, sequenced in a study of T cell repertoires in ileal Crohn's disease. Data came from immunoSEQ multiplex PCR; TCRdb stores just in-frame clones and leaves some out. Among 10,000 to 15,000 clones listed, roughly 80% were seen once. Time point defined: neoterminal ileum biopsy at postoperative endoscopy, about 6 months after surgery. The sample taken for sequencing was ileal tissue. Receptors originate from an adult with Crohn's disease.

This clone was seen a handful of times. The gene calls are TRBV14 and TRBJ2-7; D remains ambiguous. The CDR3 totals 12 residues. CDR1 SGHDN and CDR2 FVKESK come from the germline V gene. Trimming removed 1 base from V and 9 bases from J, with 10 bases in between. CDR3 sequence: CASSQVGLGQYF. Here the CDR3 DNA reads TGTGCCAGCAGCCAAGTTGGGCTGGGGCAGTACTTC.

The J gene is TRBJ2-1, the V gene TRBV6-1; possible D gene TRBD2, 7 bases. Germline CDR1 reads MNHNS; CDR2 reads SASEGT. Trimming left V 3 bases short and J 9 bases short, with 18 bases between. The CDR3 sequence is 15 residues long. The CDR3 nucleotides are TGTGCCAGCAGTGAGAGCGGGGAGGGGGGCGGTGAGCAGTTCTTC. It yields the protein CASSESGEGGGEQFF.

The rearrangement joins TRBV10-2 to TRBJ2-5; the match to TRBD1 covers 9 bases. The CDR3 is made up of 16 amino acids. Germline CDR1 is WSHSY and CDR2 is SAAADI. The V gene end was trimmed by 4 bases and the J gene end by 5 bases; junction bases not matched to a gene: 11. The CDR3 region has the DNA TGCGCCAGCAGTGGGGAAAGGACAGGGGTTGTGGAGACCCAGTACTTC. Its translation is CASSGERTGVVETQYF.

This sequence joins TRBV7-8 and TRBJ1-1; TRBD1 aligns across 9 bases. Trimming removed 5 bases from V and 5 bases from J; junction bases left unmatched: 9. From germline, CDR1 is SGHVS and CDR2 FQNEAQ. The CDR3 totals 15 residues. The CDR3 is CASSLSGTGRTEAFF. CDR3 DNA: TGTGCCAGCAGCCTATCCGGGACAGGGCGAACTGAAGCTTTCTTT.

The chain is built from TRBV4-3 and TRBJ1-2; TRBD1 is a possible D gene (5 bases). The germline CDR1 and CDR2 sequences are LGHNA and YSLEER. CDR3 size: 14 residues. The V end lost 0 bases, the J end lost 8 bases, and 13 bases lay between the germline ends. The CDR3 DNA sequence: TGCGCCAGCAGCCAAGATAGGGGCCTCACCGGCTACACCTTC. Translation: CASSQDRGLTGYTF.

CDR3 region: CASSPNTGGNQPQHF. The CDR3 DNA reads as TGTGCCAGCAGCCCGAACACAGGGGGAAATCAGCCCCAGCATTTT. This sequence joins TRBV11-2 and TRBJ1-5, with 8 bases that match TRBD1. This CDR3 contains 15 residues. CDR1 is SGHAT and CDR2 is FQNNGV in the germline V gene. The junction had 7 bases not matched to a gene; V was cut back by 5 bases and J by 4 bases. Together with reference TRBV11-2 and TRBJ1-5, the CDR3 gives the full variable domain: EAGVAQSPRYKIIEKRQSVAFWCNPISGHATLYWYQQILGQGPKLLIQFQNNGVVDDSQLPKDRFSAERLKGVDSTLKIQPAKLEDSAVYLCASSPNTGGNQPQHFGDGTRLSIL.

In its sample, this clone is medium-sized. The CDR3 region has the DNA TGTGCCAGTAGAACTACAGGGGATTCCTACGAGCAGTACTTC. Translation gives CASRTTGDSYEQYF. V and J are TRBV19 and TRBJ2-7; 7 bases are a match to TRBD1. Germline lookup yields CDR1 LNHDA and CDR2 SQIVND (reference sequence). The CDR3 length is 14 residues. V shed 6 bases, J shed 1 base, and the junction held 6 bases outside the gene matches.

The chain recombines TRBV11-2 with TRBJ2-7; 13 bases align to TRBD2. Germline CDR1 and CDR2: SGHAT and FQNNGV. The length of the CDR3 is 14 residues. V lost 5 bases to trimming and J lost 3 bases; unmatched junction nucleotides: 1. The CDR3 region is CASSRTSGSYEQYF. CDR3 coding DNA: TGTGCCAGCAGCCGGACTAGCGGGAGCTACGAGCAGTACTTC.

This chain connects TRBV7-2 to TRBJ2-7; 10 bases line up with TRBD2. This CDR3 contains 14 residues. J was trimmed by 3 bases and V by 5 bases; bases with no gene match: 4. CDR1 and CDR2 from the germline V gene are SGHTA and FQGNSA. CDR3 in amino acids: CASSRTSGRYEQYF. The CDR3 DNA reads TGTGCCAGCAGCCGGACTAGCGGTCGCTACGAGCAGTACTTC.

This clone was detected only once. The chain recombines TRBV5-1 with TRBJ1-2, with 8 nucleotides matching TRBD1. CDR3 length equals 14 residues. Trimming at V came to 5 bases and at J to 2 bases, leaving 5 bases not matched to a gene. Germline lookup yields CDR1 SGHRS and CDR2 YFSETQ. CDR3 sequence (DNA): TGCGCCAGCAGATTAGGGACAGGCAACTATGGCTACACCTTC. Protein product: CASRLGTGNYGYTF. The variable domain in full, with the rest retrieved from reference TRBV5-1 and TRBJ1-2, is KAGVTQTPRYLIKTRGQQVTLSCSPISGHRSVSWYQQTPGQGLQFLFEYFSETQRNKGNFPGRFSGRQFSNSRSEMNVSTLELGDSALYLCASRLGTGNYGYTFGSGTRLTVV.

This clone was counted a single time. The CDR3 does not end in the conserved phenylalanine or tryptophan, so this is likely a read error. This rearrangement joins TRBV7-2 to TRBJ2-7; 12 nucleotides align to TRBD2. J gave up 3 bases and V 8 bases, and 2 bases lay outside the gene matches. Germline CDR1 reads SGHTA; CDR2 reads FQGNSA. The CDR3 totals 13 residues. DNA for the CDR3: TGTGCCAGCGGGGGACTAGCGGGCTACGAGCAGTACCTC. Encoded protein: CASGGLAGYEQYL.

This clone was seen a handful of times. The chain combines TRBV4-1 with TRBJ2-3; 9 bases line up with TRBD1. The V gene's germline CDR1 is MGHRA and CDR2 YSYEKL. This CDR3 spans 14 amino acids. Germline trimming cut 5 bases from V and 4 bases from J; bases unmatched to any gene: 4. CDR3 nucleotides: TGCGCCAGCAGCAGACAGGGGGGAGCAGATACGCAGTATTTT. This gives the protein CASSRQGGADTQYF.

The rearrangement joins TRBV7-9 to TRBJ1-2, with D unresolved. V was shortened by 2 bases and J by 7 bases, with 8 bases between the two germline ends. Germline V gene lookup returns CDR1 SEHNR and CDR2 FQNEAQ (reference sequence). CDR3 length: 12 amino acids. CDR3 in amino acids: CASSLFSSGYTF. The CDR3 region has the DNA TGTGCCAGCAGCTTATTTTCCTCTGGCTACACCTTC.

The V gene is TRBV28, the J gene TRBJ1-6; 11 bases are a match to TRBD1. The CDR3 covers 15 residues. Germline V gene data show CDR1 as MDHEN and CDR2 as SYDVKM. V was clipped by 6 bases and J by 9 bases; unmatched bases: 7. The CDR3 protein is CASSRGTGGPSPLHF. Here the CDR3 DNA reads TGTGCCAGCAGCCGCGGGACAGGGGGTCCTTCACCCCTCCACTTT.

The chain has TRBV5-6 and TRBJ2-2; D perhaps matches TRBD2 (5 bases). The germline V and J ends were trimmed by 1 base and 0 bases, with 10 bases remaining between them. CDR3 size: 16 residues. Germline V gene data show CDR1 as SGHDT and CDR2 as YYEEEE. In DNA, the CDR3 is TGTGCCAGCAGCTTGTTTGCGGGCCCGAACACCGGGGAGCTGTTTTTT. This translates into CASSLFAGPNTGELFF.

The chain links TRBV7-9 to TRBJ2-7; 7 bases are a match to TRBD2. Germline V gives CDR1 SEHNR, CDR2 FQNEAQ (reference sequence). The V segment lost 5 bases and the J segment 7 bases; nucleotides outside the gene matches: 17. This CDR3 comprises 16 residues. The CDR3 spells CASSLKTGRGSGEQYF. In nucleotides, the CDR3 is TGTGCCAGCAGCCTCAAAACGGGGCGGGGGTCGGGGGAGCAGTACTTC.

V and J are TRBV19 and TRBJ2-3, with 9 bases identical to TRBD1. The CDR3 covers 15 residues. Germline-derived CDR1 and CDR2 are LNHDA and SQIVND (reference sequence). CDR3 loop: CASADRGAGSDTQYF. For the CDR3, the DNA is TGTGCTAGTGCGGACAGGGGAGCGGGATCAGATACGCAGTATTTT.

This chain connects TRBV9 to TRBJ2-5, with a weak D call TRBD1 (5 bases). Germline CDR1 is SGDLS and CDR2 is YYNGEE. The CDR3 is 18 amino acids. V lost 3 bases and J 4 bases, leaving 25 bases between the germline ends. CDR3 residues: CASSAGRVRAGLGETQYF. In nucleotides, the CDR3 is TGTGCCAGCAGCGCCGGCAGGGTTAGGGCTGGGCTAGGAGAGACCCAGTACTTC.

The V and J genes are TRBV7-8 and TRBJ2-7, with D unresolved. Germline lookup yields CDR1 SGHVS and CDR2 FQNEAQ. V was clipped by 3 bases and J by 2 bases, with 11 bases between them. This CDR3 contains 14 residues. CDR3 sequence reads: CASSFFRNTYEQYF. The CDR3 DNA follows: TGTGCCAGCAGCTTCTTCAGGAATACCTACGAGCAGTACTTC. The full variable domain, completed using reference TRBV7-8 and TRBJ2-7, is GAGVSQSPRYKVAKRGQDVALRCDPISGHVSLFWYQQALGQGPEFLTYFQNEAQLDKSGLPSDRFFAERPEGSVSTLKIQRTQQEDSAVYLCASSFFRNTYEQYFGPGTRLTVT.

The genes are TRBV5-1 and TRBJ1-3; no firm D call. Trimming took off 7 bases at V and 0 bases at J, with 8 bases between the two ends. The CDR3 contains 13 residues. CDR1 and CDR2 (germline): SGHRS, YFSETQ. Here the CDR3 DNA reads TGCGCCAGCCGGGAGTTCTCTGGAAACACCATATATTTT. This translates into CASREFSGNTIYF.

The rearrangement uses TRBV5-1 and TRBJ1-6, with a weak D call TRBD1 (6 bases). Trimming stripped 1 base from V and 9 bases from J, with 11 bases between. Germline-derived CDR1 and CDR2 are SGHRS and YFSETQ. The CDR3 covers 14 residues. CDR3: CASSLSGAGSPLHF. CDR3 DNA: TGCGCCAGCAGCTTGTCAGGGGCTGGTTCACCCCTCCACTTT.

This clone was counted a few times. CDR3 bases: TGTGCCAGCAGCTTAAGCGACGATAGGGGTCATGGCTACACCTTC. Residues: CASSLSDDRGHGYTF. V gene TRBV7-9 combines with J gene TRBJ1-2; tentative D call: TRBD1 (5 bases). Germline V gene sequence: CDR1 SEHNR, CDR2 FQNEAQ (reference sequence). Trimming took off 2 bases at V and 6 bases at J, with 16 bases between the two ends. The CDR3 runs to 15 residues.

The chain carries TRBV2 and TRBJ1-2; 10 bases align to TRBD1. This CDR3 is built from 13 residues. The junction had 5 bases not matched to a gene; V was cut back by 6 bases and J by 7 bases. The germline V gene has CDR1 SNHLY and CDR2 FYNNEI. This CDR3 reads CASRGQGGGGYTF. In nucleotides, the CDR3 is TGTGCCAGCAGAGGACAGGGGGGAGGTGGCTACACCTTC.

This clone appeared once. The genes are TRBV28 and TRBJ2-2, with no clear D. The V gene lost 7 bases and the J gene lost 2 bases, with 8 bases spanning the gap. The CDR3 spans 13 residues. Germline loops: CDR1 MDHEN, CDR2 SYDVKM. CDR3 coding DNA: TGTGCCAGCACCCTAAGTAACACCGGGGAGCTGTTTTTT. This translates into CASTLSNTGELFF.

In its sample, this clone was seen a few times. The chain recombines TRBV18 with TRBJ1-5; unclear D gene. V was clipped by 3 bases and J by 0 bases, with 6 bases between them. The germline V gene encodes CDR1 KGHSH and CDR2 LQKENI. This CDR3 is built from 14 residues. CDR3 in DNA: TGTGCCAGCTCACCCAGTGATAGCAATCAGCCCCAGCATTTT. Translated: CASSPSDSNQPQHF.

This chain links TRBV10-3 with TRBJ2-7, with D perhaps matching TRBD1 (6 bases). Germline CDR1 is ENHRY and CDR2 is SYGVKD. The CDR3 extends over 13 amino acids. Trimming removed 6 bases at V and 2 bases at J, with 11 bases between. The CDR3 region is CAISKTGTYEQYF. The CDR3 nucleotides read TGTGCCATCAGCAAGACAGGAACCTACGAGCAGTACTTC.